These 26 T cell receptor beta chains were all obtained from the same sample, sequenced in a study of T cell repertoires in cytomegalovirus infection. TCRdb used MiXCR to reprocess the reads, holding one entry per CDR3 protein. The data contain 150,000 to 200,000 distinct CDR3 sequences, roughly 30% of them singletons. Sequencing used PBMCs. The source of these receptors is a human donor in good health (CMV status not recorded). Some clones in this sample may be carry-over from other donors' samples.

A few counts support this clonotype. The chain has TRBV12-3 or TRBV12-4 and TRBJ2-5, with D uncertain. V lost 6 bases and J lost 1, with 12 bases in between. There are 14 residues in the CDR3. The CDR3 spells CASSPTGGQETQYF. In DNA form, the CDR3 reads TGTGCCAGCAGCCCTACGGGCGGCCAAGAGACCCAGTACTTC.

As for this clonotype: This clone may be a read error of a much larger clone one base away. The chain employs TRBV7-8 and TRBJ2-1, with a tentative D call TRBD1 (6 bases). Per germline, CDR1 SGHVS and CDR2 FQNEAQ. Trimming pared 6 bases from V and 7 bases from J, leaving 22 bases between. This CDR3 is 16 amino acids long. This CDR3 reads CASRLYPTARGNEQFF. The CDR3 coding sequence is TGTGCCAGCAGACTTTACCCCACAGCGAGGGGGAATGAGCAGTTCTTC.

This clonotype was detected only a few times. J is TRBJ1-1 and V is TRBV6-2 or TRBV6-3; D possibly corresponds to TRBD1 (5 bases). Germline V gene data show CDR1 as MNHEY and CDR2 as SVGEGT. V gave up 2 bases and J gave up 0 bases, with 7 bases separating them. The CDR3 is made up of 14 amino acids. The CDR3 spells CASSYGDLNTEAFF. The CDR3 DNA follows: TGTGCCAGCAGTTACGGGGACCTGAACACTGAAGCTTTCTTT.

The V call is TRBV7-3, the J call TRBJ2-2, with D unresolved. Germline-derived CDR1 and CDR2 are SGHTA and FQGTGA. The CDR3 covers 16 residues. V was clipped by 2 bases and J by 4 bases, with 14 bases between them. Here the CDR3 reads CASSLGRQASTGELFF. DNA for the CDR3: TGTGCCAGCAGCTTAGGTAGACAAGCGAGCACCGGGGAGCTGTTTTTT.

This chain uses TRBV6-2 or TRBV6-3 with TRBJ1-5; the match to TRBD1 covers 9 bases. The CDR3 is 16 residues long. J lost 2 bases, V lost 4 bases, and 6 bases had no gene match. Germline CDR1 is MNHEY and CDR2 is SVGEGT. This CDR3 reads CASSSSDRGGNQPQHF. The DNA for the CDR3 is TGTGCCAGCAGTTCCTCGGACAGGGGAGGCAATCAGCCCCAGCATTTT.

This clonotype has only a few counts. The chain uses TRBV25-1 and TRBJ2-5; D is perhaps TRBD1 or TRBD2 (5 bases each). V was pared by 4 bases and J by 4 bases, with 13 bases between. The CDR3 is 14 residues long. Germline V gene sequence: CDR1 MGHDK, CDR2 SYGVNS. DNA of the CDR3: TGTGCCAGCAGTGCGAGGGGCGGTTCAGAGACCCAGTACTTC. It yields the protein CASSARGGSETQYF. The full variable domain, completed using reference TRBV25-1 and TRBJ2-5, is EADIYQTPRYLVIGTGKKITLECSQTMGHDKMYWYQQDPGMELHLIHYSYGVNSTEKGDLSSESTVSRIRTEHFPLTLESARPSHTSQYLCASSARGGSETQYFGPGTRLLVL.

The chain has TRBV14 and TRBJ1-4; no clear D gene. Germline V lookup: CDR1 SGHDN, CDR2 FVKESK. The CDR3 runs 17 residues. V lost 4 bases and J lost 0, with 15 bases in between. CDR3 region: CASSLNLHSATNEKLFF. The CDR3 nucleotides are TGTGCCAGCAGCCTCAACCTCCACAGTGCAACTAATGAAAAACTGTTTTTT. Drawing the rest from reference TRBV14 and TRBJ1-4, the complete variable domain is EAGVTQFPSHSVIEKGQTVTLRCDPISGHDNLYWYRRVMGKEIKFLLHFVKESKQDESGMPNNRFLAERTGGTYSTLKVQPAELEDSGVYFCASSLNLHSATNEKLFFGSGTQLSVL.

This chain joins TRBV11-2 and TRBJ2-3; possibly TRBD2 for D (6 bases). The CDR3 has 15 amino acids. V was shortened by 7 bases and J by 1 base, with 15 bases between the two germline ends. From germline, CDR1 is SGHAT and CDR2 FQNNGV. The CDR3 region is CASTSRAGRTDTQYF. Here the CDR3 DNA reads TGTGCCAGCACCTCCCGGGCGGGGCGCACAGATACGCAGTATTTT.

The sample holds many counts of this clonotype. For the CDR3, the DNA is TGCGCCAGCAGCCCAGGGGACGGCCGTGAGGAGGGTGAAGCTTTCTTT. This gives the protein CASSPGDGREEGEAFF. The gene calls are TRBV5-1 and TRBJ1-1, with a weak D call TRBD1 (6 bases). Germline CDR1 SGHRS, CDR2 YFSETQ. This CDR3 has 16 residues. V dropped 4 bases and J dropped 7 bases, with 23 bases sitting between them.

The chain carries TRBV12-3 or TRBV12-4 and TRBJ1-5; possibly TRBD1 for D (5 bases). This CDR3 contains 18 residues. Trimming stripped 3 bases from V and 0 bases from J, with 18 bases between. CDR3 residues: CASSFFSAGSYSNQPQHF. CDR3 DNA: TGTGCCAGCAGTTTTTTCTCCGCAGGGAGCTATAGCAATCAGCCCCAGCATTTT.

Concerning this clonotype itself: A read error may account for a junction end that differs from germline. This chain joins TRBV7-8 and TRBJ2-7; no reliable D call. The CDR3 covers 16 residues. Per germline, CDR1 SGHVS and CDR2 FQNEAQ. CDR3 sequence: CASSPRFTTFSSEQYF. The CDR3 DNA reads TGTGCCAGCAGCCCCAGGTTCACGACCTTTTCCTCCGAGCAGTACTTC. Full variable domain (remainder filled in from reference TRBV7-8 and TRBJ2-7): GAGVSQSPRYKVAKRGQDVALRCDPISGHVSLFWYQQALGQGPEFLTYFQNEAQLDKSGLPSDRFFAERPEGSVSTLKIQRTQQEDSAVYLCASSPRFTTFSSEQYFGPGTRLTVT.

The sample holds one count of this clonotype. The chain links TRBV19 to TRBJ1-6; D is undetermined. V lost 3 bases to trimming and J lost 4 bases, with 1 base between them. The CDR3 has 12 residues. Germline V gene lookup returns CDR1 LNHDA and CDR2 SQIVND (reference sequence). CDR3 nucleotide sequence: TGTGCCAGTAGTATTTATAATTCACCCCTCCACTTT. Translated, it gives CASSIYNSPLHF.

This rearrangement joins TRBV20-1 to TRBJ2-1, with TRBD2 identical over 9 bases. V gave up 7 bases and J gave up 3 bases; unmatched junction bases: 7. The germline V gene encodes CDR1 DFQATT and CDR2 SNEGSKA (reference sequence). This CDR3 spans 14 amino acids. CDR3 DNA: TGCAGTGTGGAACAGCGGGGGGTCTACAATGAGCAGTTCTTC. Protein: CSVEQRGVYNEQFF.

The rearrangement uses TRBV6-2 or TRBV6-3 and TRBJ2-7, with 8 bases lining up with TRBD1. The germline CDR1 and CDR2 sequences are MNHEY and SVGEGT. This CDR3 spans 14 amino acids. The trim removed 5 bases at V and 6 bases at J, leaving 9 bases unmatched. The CDR3: CASSTRQGMREQYF. CDR3 nucleotide sequence: TGTGCCAGCAGTACTCGACAGGGGATGCGCGAGCAGTACTTC.

DNA of the CDR3: TGTGCCAGCAGCCAAGGGACAGGTAATCAGCCCCAGCATTTT. Its translation: CASSQGTGNQPQHF. V is TRBV3-1 and J is TRBJ1-5, with TRBD1 matching over 7 bases. After removal of 1 base from V and 4 bases from J, the junction contained 1 base not matched to a gene. This CDR3 spans 14 amino acids. The germline V gene encodes CDR1 LGHDT and CDR2 YNNKEL (reference sequence).

This clonotype appeared many times. This rearrangement joins TRBV6-5 to TRBJ1-1; unclear D gene. The CDR3 extends over 13 amino acids. Trimming shortened V by 4 bases and J by 1 base, and 7 bases separated the two germline ends. Germline CDR1 reads MNHEY; CDR2 reads SVGAGI. CDR3 bases: TGTGCCAGCAGTTTTAGCCAGAACACTGAAGCTTTCTTT. This codes for CASSFSQNTEAFF.

V usage is TRBV7-3 and J usage is TRBJ1-2; possibly TRBD1 for D (5 bases). Trimming shortened V by 5 bases and J by 2 bases, and 15 bases separated the two germline ends. This CDR3 has 15 amino acids. CDR1 SGHTA and CDR2 FQGTGA come from the germline V gene. The CDR3 coding sequence is TGTGCCAGCAGCCCAACGGGACCGCAAAACTATGGCTACACCTTC. Translation: CASSPTGPQNYGYTF.

The chain links TRBV30 to TRBJ1-1; D unclear. Germline CDR1 reads GTSNPN; CDR2 reads SVGIG (reference sequence). V was clipped by 2 bases and J by 1 base, with 11 bases between them. The CDR3 extends over 14 amino acids. CDR3 sequence reads: CAWSFDNRNTEAFF. DNA of the CDR3: TGTGCCTGGAGTTTTGACAATCGGAACACTGAAGCTTTCTTT.

This clonotype was picked up a small number of times. V gene TRBV28 combines with J gene TRBJ1-1; tentative D call: TRBD1 (6 bases). V was trimmed by 6 bases and J by 5 bases, leaving 10 bases between them. The CDR3 consists of 12 residues. Per the germline V gene, CDR1 is MDHEN and CDR2 is SYDVKM. DNA of the CDR3: TGTGCCAGCAGGGACAGTTTAACTGAAGCTTTCTTT. Translated: CASRDSLTEAFF.

This clonotype was seen a handful of times. This chain joins TRBV20-1 and TRBJ2-3; the match to TRBD2 covers 8 bases. This CDR3 is 14 amino acids long. The trim removed 5 bases at V and 5 bases at J, leaving 9 bases unmatched. The germline V gene encodes CDR1 DFQATT and CDR2 SNEGSKA (reference sequence). The CDR3 loop is CSAPRGGPEDTQYF. The CDR3 DNA is TGCAGTGCTCCTCGGGGGGGGCCAGAAGATACGCAGTATTTT.

In the case of this clonotype: Being one base from a much bigger clone, this may be a read error. In this CDR3 the conserved last residue, phenylalanine or tryptophan, is missing, so a read error is likely. The CDR3 nucleotides are TGTGCCAGCAGCTTAGATACAGGGGAGAACACTGAAGCTTTCTAT. Its protein product is CASSLDTGENTEAFY. The genes are TRBV7-2 and TRBJ1-1, with TRBD1 identical over 7 bases. Unmatched junction bases numbered 3, after V lost 1 base and J lost 1 base. Germline V gene data show CDR1 as SGHTA and CDR2 as FQGNSA. The CDR3 has 15 amino acids.

This clonotype was seen a handful of times. The junction departs from germline at one end; a sequencing error may be responsible. The chain joins TRBV7-6 to TRBJ1-2; tentative D call: TRBD1 (5 bases). In germline, CDR1 is SGHVS, CDR2 FNYEAQ. The CDR3 is made up of 14 amino acids. CDR3: CASSYGHPNYGYTF. The CDR3 nucleotides read TGTGCTAGCAGCTACGGACACCCCAACTATGGCTACACCTTC.

The chain links TRBV10-3 to TRBJ1-2, with 9 bases lining up with TRBD1. Germline V gene lookup returns CDR1 ENHRY and CDR2 SYGVKD. The CDR3 covers 13 residues. V shed 9 bases, J shed 5 bases, and the junction held 7 bases outside the gene matches. The DNA for the CDR3 is TGTGCCATTGCAAGCGGGACAGGGTATGGCTACACCTTC. It specifies CAIASGTGYGYTF.

J is TRBJ2-7 and V is TRBV4-1; 7 positions match TRBD2. The germline V gene encodes CDR1 MGHRA and CDR2 YSYEKL. The V gene end was trimmed by 0 bases and the J gene end by 1 base; junction bases not matched to a gene: 15. The CDR3 has 19 amino acids. This CDR3 reads CASSQDHWGGTGGSYEQYF. The CDR3 DNA sequence: TGCGCCAGCAGCCAAGATCACTGGGGCGGGACGGGGGGATCCTACGAGCAGTACTTC.

The genes are TRBV2 and TRBJ1-2; the D gene is possibly TRBD1 (5 bases). The CDR3 has 15 residues. V lost 8 bases and J 7 bases, leaving 23 bases between the germline ends. Germline-derived CDR1 and CDR2 are SNHLY and FYNNEI. CDR3 DNA: TGTGCCAGCGGGGCTTTGGGGGGGGGTTTCAGTGGCTACACCTTC. This gives the protein CASGALGGGFSGYTF.

For this clonotype: Mismatch with germline at one junction end may stem from a read error. This rearrangement joins TRBV11-3 to TRBJ2-5; D perhaps matches TRBD1 (6 bases). The CDR3 covers 13 residues. Germline V gene data show CDR1 as SGHNT and CDR2 as YENEEA. CDR3 nucleotides: TGTGCCAGCAGCGTAGAAGGGGGAGAGACCCAGTACTTC. This codes for CASSVEGGETQYF.